A single TCR beta chain is shown here with its context. Its specificity is unknown. V lost 1 base, J lost 6 bases, and 21 bases lay in between. CDR3 length: 16 amino acids. From germline, CDR1 is GTSNPN and CDR2 SVGIG (reference sequence). Assay used: immunoSEQ multiplex PCR; TCRdb lists only in-frame clones, some missing. The data contain 150,000 to 200,000 clones, 92% of them singletons. Investigators merged groups given second doses at roughly 4 or roughly 12 weeks. This sample is part of a study of T cell responses to AZD1222 COVID-19 vaccine. Findings and caveats of the study: Spike regions recognized by vaccine-associated CD4 TCRs spanned the protein, led by 160-218 and 743-854. The repertoires were collected only after the peak T cell response.

Sample: peripheral blood, taken 28 days after the second AZD1222 dose. This rearrangement joins TRBV30 to TRBJ1-2, with D possibly being TRBD1 (5 bases). This TCR derives from an adult who received the AZD1222 COVID-19 vaccine. CDR3: CAWSESLVRPGNGYTF. Here the CDR3 DNA reads TGTGCCTGGAGTGAGTCCCTAGTCCGACCAGGGAATGGCTACACCTTC.